These T cell receptor beta chains were read from a single sample in a study of OX40 agonist ivuxolimab in advanced cancers. TCRdb's table, derived via immunoSEQ multiplex PCR, lists solely in-frame clones and lacks some. The sample yields some 40,000 clones, roughly 81% seen once. The source was CD4+ or CD8+ T cells sorted from blood, collected in a trial of the OX40 agonist ivuxolimab. The receptor source for this set is an adult with an advanced solid tumor such as melanoma, head and neck, liver or kidney cancer. Both conserved end residues are part of each CDR3.

TRBJ1-2 TRBV18 CASSPPDWGTDYGYTF
TRBJ2-3 TRBV4-3 CASSQVGGGTDTQYF
TRBJ2-1 TRBV7-8 CASSPGGDRRYNEQFF
TRBJ1-4 TRBV5-6 CASSHTGGGGEKLFF
TRBJ1-5 TRBV27 CASSLKAADYSNQPQHF
TRBJ1-2 TRBV29-1 CSATSGTGDGYTF
TRBJ2-7 TRBV6-4 CASRGRDHYEQYF
TRBJ2-7 TRBV4-3 CASSHLGDTDEQYF
TRBJ1-3 TRBV9 CASSPGQTFGNTIYF
TRBJ1-2 TRBV10-2 CASSEQGGYGYTF
TRBJ2-3 TRBV30 CAWSRLADTDTQYF
TRBJ2-2 TRBV7-2 CASSLVVGELFF
TRBJ1-3 TRBV19 CASMVGGTGNTIYF
TRBJ2-7 TRBV7-9 CASSSRQGTTYEQYF
TRBJ1-2 TRBV27 CASSFHREVMGYTF
TRBJ2-1 TRBV7-9 CASSYRIYNEQFF
TRBJ2-7 TRBV4-1 CASSQDGGQYEQYF
TRBJ2-7 TRBV6-6 CASSYSDGTYEQYF
TRBJ2-7 TRBV19 CASSARLAGSYEQYF
TRBJ2-5 TRBV4-1 CASSQERTLQETQYF
TRBJ1-1 TRBV11-2 CASSLTWDTEAFF
TRBJ2-1 TRBV4-3 CASSHTRDRDGFF
TRBJ2-1 TRBV5-6 CASSQAPSGLYNEQFF
TRBJ2-3 TRBV7-8 CASSSIHYRTDTQYF
TRBJ1-6 TRBV7-3 CASSFGGRSPLHF
TRBJ1-2 TRBV6-1 CASSEKYEGSTVHYGYTF
TRBJ2-3 TRBV11-2 CASSPVYAARGDTDTQYF
TRBJ1-6 TRBV27 CASRQGANPYNSPLHF
TRBJ2-3 TRBV30 CAWERGGYDTQYF
TRBJ2-7 TRBV7-6 CASSPSLAGPSYEQYF